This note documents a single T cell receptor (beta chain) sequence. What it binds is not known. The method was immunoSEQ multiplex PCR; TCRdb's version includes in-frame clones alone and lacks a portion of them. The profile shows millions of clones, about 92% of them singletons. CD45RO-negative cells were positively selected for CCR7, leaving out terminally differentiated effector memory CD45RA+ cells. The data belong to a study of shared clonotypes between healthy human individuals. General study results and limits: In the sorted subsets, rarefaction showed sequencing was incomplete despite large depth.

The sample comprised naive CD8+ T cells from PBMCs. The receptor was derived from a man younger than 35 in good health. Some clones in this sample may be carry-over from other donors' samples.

CDR3 sequence (DNA): TGTGCCAGCGCCCCGGGGGGACGGATGTCAACGTGGACGCAGTATTTT. This translates into CASAPGGRMSTWTQYF. V usage is TRBV7-6 and J usage is TRBJ2-3; 7 bases map to TRBD2. The CDR3 totals 16 residues. With V trimmed by 8 bases and J by 9 bases, 20 bases remained unmatched. Germline-derived CDR1 and CDR2 are SGHVS and FNYEAQ.